This TCR beta chain is drawn from a study of cytomegalovirus exposure and HLA in healthy donors. Note on this clone: The antigen is undetermined.

The donors formed part of the approximately 120-subject validation cohort, distinct from the approximately 670-subject first cohort. Overall study findings and caveats: One later analysis, an examination of the 120 or so validation repertoires, found that first-cohort TCR clusters tended to co-occur in them.

Produced via immunoSEQ multiplex PCR; TCRdb's table is partial and in-frame only. Altogether some 150,000 clones are present, around nine tenths being singletons, with the ten largest covering 1.4%. J lost 2 bases, V lost 5 bases, and 2 bases had no gene match. The germline CDR1 and CDR2 sequences are LNHDA and SQIVND (reference sequence). The CDR3 is 14 residues long. The chain uses TRBV19 and TRBJ2-7; 11 bases agree with TRBD2. The sequenced sample consisted of PBMCs. The TCR was taken from a woman in her thirties in good health and CMV-seronegative. The CDR3 DNA sequence: TGTGCCAGTAGTGGGACTAGCGGAGCCTACGAGCAGTACTTC. This translates into CASSGTSGAYEQYF.